One and the same sample provided the 25 T cell receptor beta chains below, sequenced in a study of blood T cell repertoires in COVID-19. Profiling relied on immunoSEQ multiplex PCR, and the TCRdb table lists in-frame clones only, not all of them. The top ten hold 2.1% of the sample, which has a few hundred thousand clones, 90% seen once. Sequencing was performed on peripheral blood. The receptors here all came from a woman in her sixties with COVID-19, enrolled during active disease.

J is TRBJ1-1 and V is TRBV5-4; 7 bases agree with TRBD1. CDR1 and CDR2 from the germline V gene are SGHNT and YYREEE (reference sequence). There are 15 residues in the CDR3. Losses at the gene ends were 4 bases for V and 7 bases for J; bases not matched to a gene: 13. The CDR3 DNA reads TGTGCCAGCAGCCCAGGAGGGGGCTGGACAGGTGAAGCTTTCTTT. This encodes CASSPGGGWTGEAFF.

This clone came up once. This chain links TRBV9 with TRBJ1-1; perhaps TRBD1 as D (6 bases). Germline assignment: CDR1 SGDLS and CDR2 YYNGEE. The CDR3 loop spans 14 amino acids. The V end lost 4 bases, the J end lost 0 bases, and 10 bases lay between the germline ends. This CDR3 is CASSTGDMNTEAFF. The CDR3 coding sequence is TGTGCCAGCAGCACTGGGGACATGAACACTGAAGCTTTCTTT.

V is TRBV4-1 and J is TRBJ1-2; tentatively, D is TRBD1 (6 bases). The CDR3 consists of 15 residues. Trimming left V 1 base short and J 4 bases short, with 13 bases between. From germline, CDR1 is MGHRA and CDR2 YSYEKL. CDR3 amino acids: CASSQVGGGLYGYTF. CDR3 sequence (DNA): TGCGCCAGCAGCCAAGTAGGGGGGGGCCTCTATGGCTACACCTTC.

The rearrangement links TRBV6-5 to TRBJ1-2; 10 bases fit TRBD1. CDR3 length: 14 residues. Unmatched junction bases numbered 4, after V lost 7 bases and J lost 2 bases. CDR1 MNHEY and CDR2 SVGAGI come from the germline V gene. CDR3 region: CASTRDRGNYGYTF. The CDR3 DNA follows: TGTGCCAGCACCCGGGACAGGGGAAACTATGGCTACACCTTC.

In this sample, this clone turned up once. The V gene is TRBV5-1, the J gene TRBJ1-5; possibly TRBD1 for D (5 bases). Deletions cut 0 bases from V and 2 bases from J, with 9 bases between. The CDR3 loop spans 15 amino acids. Germline V gives CDR1 SGHRS, CDR2 YFSETQ. CDR3 sequence (DNA): TGCGCCAGCAGCTTGGAGGGGAATGGCAATCAGCCCCAGCATTTT. Its protein product is CASSLEGNGNQPQHF.

The rearrangement uses TRBV11-3 and TRBJ2-3; D gene ambiguous. This CDR3 comprises 17 residues. Germline assignment: CDR1 SGHNT and CDR2 YENEEA. Trimming took off 0 bases at V and 3 bases at J, with 16 bases between the two ends. CDR3 region: CASSLDRTTSKTDTQYF. In DNA, the CDR3 is TGTGCCAGCAGCTTAGATCGCACTACCTCCAAAACAGATACGCAGTATTTT.

The V call is TRBV7-2, the J call TRBJ2-2, with 8 bases identical to TRBD1. Germline lookup yields CDR1 SGHTA and CDR2 FQGNSA. The V and J ends lost 8 bases and 7 bases, in that order; junction bases with no gene match: 6. The CDR3 is made up of 13 amino acids. DNA for the CDR3: TGTGCCAGCCGACAGGGGATTGACGGGGAGCTGTTTTTT. Translation: CASRQGIDGELFF.

The V gene is TRBV19, the J gene TRBJ2-4; 10 positions agree with TRBD1. Germline V gene lookup returns CDR1 LNHDA and CDR2 SQIVND (reference sequence). The CDR3 has 17 amino acids. V dropped 7 bases and J dropped 3; count of bases not matched to a gene: 12. The CDR3: CASTLTGGSSVKNIQYF. DNA for the CDR3: TGTGCCAGTACCTTGACAGGGGGCTCGTCGGTCAAAAACATTCAGTACTTC.

This clone appeared a single time. The V gene is TRBV19, the J gene TRBJ1-5; D is unresolved. The CDR3 spans 15 residues. Trimming stripped 5 bases from V and 0 bases from J, with 11 bases between. The germline V gene encodes CDR1 LNHDA and CDR2 SQIVND (reference sequence). The CDR3 is CASSLWAISNQPQHF. CDR3 in DNA: TGTGCCAGTAGTCTATGGGCCATTAGCAATCAGCCCCAGCATTTT.

This chain's CDR3 is CASSFGQPSSGNTIYF. For the CDR3, the DNA is TGTGCCAGCAGCTTTGGGCAGCCCAGCTCTGGAAACACCATATATTTT. The chain combines TRBV7-8 with TRBJ1-3; D remains ambiguous. Germline-derived CDR1 and CDR2 are SGHVS and FQNEAQ. Trimming took 3 bases from V and 0 from J, leaving 12 bases between them. This CDR3 comprises 16 residues. Together with reference TRBV7-8 and TRBJ1-3, the CDR3 gives the full variable domain: GAGVSQSPRYKVAKRGQDVALRCDPISGHVSLFWYQQALGQGPEFLTYFQNEAQLDKSGLPSDRFFAERPEGSVSTLKIQRTQQEDSAVYLCASSFGQPSSGNTIYFGEGSWLTVV.

The chain recombines TRBV29-1 with TRBJ1-4; 7 bases match TRBD1. The CDR3 covers 14 residues. Trimming at V came to 6 bases and at J to 4 bases, leaving 8 bases not matched to a gene. CDR1 is SQVTM and CDR2 is ANQGSEA in the germline V gene. CDR3 protein: CSVKQGTFNEKLFF. The CDR3 DNA reads TGCAGCGTGAAACAGGGGACTTTTAATGAAAAACTGTTTTTT.

V usage is TRBV6-9 and J usage is TRBJ2-7; the D gene is possibly TRBD1 (7 bases). V lost 10 bases and J 7 bases, leaving 11 bases between the germline ends. The CDR3 contains 10 residues. The germline V gene has CDR1 MNHGY and CDR2 SVAAGI. The CDR3 DNA follows: TGTGCCACCAGGGGGGCGGAGCAGTACTTC. It specifies CATRGAEQYF.

The gene calls are TRBV24-1 and TRBJ1-1; the D gene is possibly TRBD1 (5 bases). V was pared by 5 bases and J by 1 base, with 13 bases between. CDR1 and CDR2 from the germline V gene are KGHDR and SFDVKD. The CDR3 covers 15 residues. The CDR3 here is CATSALAQGNTEAFF. The DNA of the CDR3 is TGTGCCACCAGTGCGCTCGCCCAGGGGAACACTGAAGCTTTCTTT.

The chain carries TRBV19 and TRBJ2-2; weak D call: TRBD1 (6 bases). CDR3 length equals 17 residues. Germline V gene data show CDR1 as LNHDA and CDR2 as SQIVND (reference sequence). V lost 4 bases and J 2 bases, leaving 17 bases between the germline ends. The CDR3 region is CASSTQLRTANTGELFF. The CDR3 DNA sequence: TGTGCCAGTAGTACCCAATTAAGGACAGCTAACACCGGGGAGCTGTTTTTT.

The gene calls are TRBV4-3 and TRBJ1-3, with D maybe TRBD1 (5 bases). Trimming left V 1 base short and J 7 bases short, with 23 bases between. CDR3 length equals 18 residues. Germline V gene data show CDR1 as LGHNA and CDR2 as YSLEER. The DNA for the CDR3 is TGCGCCAGCAGCCAAGGCAGGGTCCGTTCCATCGGCCGGAACACCATATATTTT. It specifies CASSQGRVRSIGRNTIYF.

The genes are TRBV18 and TRBJ2-5; 9 bases are a match to TRBD1. Germline V lookup: CDR1 KGHSH, CDR2 LQKENI. The CDR3 sequence is 17 residues long. Trimming took 3 bases from V and 0 from J; bases not matched to a gene: 8. CDR3 sequence reads: CASSPFPGTGNQETQYF. Written as DNA, the CDR3 is TGTGCCAGCTCACCGTTTCCCGGGACAGGGAACCAAGAGACCCAGTACTTC.

The chain uses TRBV6-5 and TRBJ1-5; 7 bases are a match to TRBD1. CDR3 length: 13 residues. Germline values: CDR1 MNHEY, CDR2 SVGAGI. The V gene end was trimmed by 5 bases and the J gene end by 6 bases; junction bases not matched to a gene: 4. The CDR3 loop reads CASSRGGTQPQHF. CDR3 in DNA: TGTGCCAGCAGTAGAGGGGGCACTCAGCCCCAGCATTTT.

This clone was found once. This chain connects TRBV21-1 to TRBJ1-2; no DNA check was done on the table's D call, TRBD1. TRBV21-1 counts as a pseudogene. This CDR3 comprises 15 residues. The DNA of the CDR3 is TGTGCCAGCAGCAAGCTTCCAGGGGGGAGCTATGGCTACACCTTC. This translates into CASSKLPGGSYGYTF.

In DNA form, the CDR3 reads TGTGCCAGCAGTGAAAGCCAGGTTGGAAGCAATCAGCCCCAGCATTTT. Protein: CASSESQVGSNQPQHF. V gene TRBV6-1 combines with J gene TRBJ1-5; no firm D call. The CDR3 covers 16 residues. Germline V gene lookup returns CDR1 MNHNS and CDR2 SASEGT. The germline V and J ends were trimmed by 2 bases and 1 base, with 12 bases remaining between them.

This clone showed up just a few times. Different DNA sequences within this sample yield the same CDR3. V gene TRBV4-3 combines with J gene TRBJ2-1; 8 nucleotides match TRBD2. Germline V gene sequence: CDR1 LGHNA, CDR2 YSLEER. This CDR3 spans 15 amino acids. V was clipped by 3 bases and J by 6 bases; unmatched bases: 7. The CDR3 loop reads CASSQSLAGLNEQFF. The CDR3 DNA reads TGCGCCAGCAGCCAGTCGTTAGCGGGGCTCAATGAGCAGTTCTTC.

The chain recombines TRBV15 with TRBJ1-1; the match to TRBD1 covers 8 bases. The trim removed 3 bases at V and 10 bases at J, leaving 4 bases unmatched. The CDR3 is made up of 12 amino acids. Germline values: CDR1 LNHNV, CDR2 YYDKDF (reference sequence). The CDR3 is CATSSLQGGAFF. The DNA for the CDR3 is TGTGCCACCAGCAGCTTACAGGGGGGAGCTTTCTTT.

The chain combines TRBV19 with TRBJ1-1; 7 bases fit TRBD1. The CDR3 consists of 15 residues. Trimming took 9 bases from V and 0 from J; bases not matched to a gene: 10. Germline loops: CDR1 LNHDA, CDR2 SQIVND (reference sequence). CDR3 DNA: TGTGCCAGCCTACGACAGGGAAACCTGAACACTGAAGCTTTCTTT. It translates to CASLRQGNLNTEAFF.

The V and J genes are TRBV3-1 (or the pseudogene TRBV3-2) and TRBJ2-5, with D unresolved. V lost 1 base to trimming and J lost 1 base, with 7 bases between them. This CDR3 has 14 residues. Germline CDR1 reads LGHDT; CDR2 reads YNNKEL (reference sequence). As DNA, the CDR3 is TGTGCCAGCAGCCAAGTATATGTCCAAGAGACCCAGTACTTC. This codes for CASSQVYVQETQYF.

This clone showed up just a few times. The rearrangement uses TRBV14 and TRBJ2-2; D perhaps matches TRBD1 (5 bases). Trimming pared 0 bases from V and 5 bases from J, leaving 10 bases between. The CDR3 is 15 residues long. Germline CDR1 and CDR2: SGHDN and FVKESK. CDR3 coding DNA: TGTGCCAGCAGCCAAGATGGGGCTTTGACCGGGGAGCTGTTTTTT. Residues: CASSQDGALTGELFF.

The J gene is TRBJ1-6, the V gene TRBV7-9; 10 bases map to TRBD1. The ends lost 0 bases at V and 10 bases at J; junction bases unmatched: 9. The CDR3 runs 17 residues. Per germline, CDR1 SEHNR and CDR2 FQNEAQ (reference sequence). CDR3 amino acids: CASSLAPDRGRPSPLHF. For the CDR3, the DNA is TGTGCCAGCAGCTTAGCGCCCGACAGGGGGCGACCCTCACCCCTCCACTTT.